This T cell receptor beta chain was recorded in a study of cytomegalovirus exposure and HLA in healthy donors. Some clones are missing from TCRdb's copy, which holds only in-frame ones; the method was immunoSEQ multiplex PCR. This sample has some 150,000 clones, with approximately 90% found just once. The V gene lost 4 bases and the J gene lost 5 bases, with 14 bases spanning the gap. The CDR3 totals 14 residues. Germline V gene sequence: CDR1 PRHDT, CDR2 FYEKMQ (reference sequence). This chain uses TRBV13 with TRBJ2-5; tentatively, D is TRBD2 (5 bases). This TCR came from a man in his late teens or twenties in good health and CMV-seronegative. Sequencing was done on a sample of PBMCs. The CDR3 here is CASSSDSRRETQYF. The CDR3 DNA reads as TGTGCCAGCAGCTCGGACTCTCGCCGGGAGACCCAGTACTTC.